The 30 T cell receptor beta chains presented below share a single source sample, sequenced in a study of blood T cell repertoires in COVID-19. TCRdb's copy holds only in-frame clones and misses some; the assay was immunoSEQ multiplex PCR. The sample records about 140,000 clones, about 86% being singletons. The sequencing input was peripheral blood. Receptor source: an older woman with acute or convalescent COVID-19.

This clone was seen a few times. CDR3 loop: CASSLISYGYTF. The CDR3 nucleotides are TGTGCCAGCAGTCTTATCAGCTATGGCTACACCTTC. V usage is TRBV12-3 or TRBV12-4 and J usage is TRBJ1-2; D is unresolved. The CDR3 is 12 residues long. Trimming shortened V by 5 bases and J by 4 bases, and 8 bases separated the two germline ends.

J is TRBJ2-1 and V is TRBV29-1, with 7 bases matching TRBD1. V was clipped by 3 bases and J by 1 base; unmatched bases: 3. Per germline, CDR1 SQVTM and CDR2 ANQGSEA. The CDR3 sequence is 14 residues long. The DNA for the CDR3 is TGCAGCGTTGAGAAGGGACAGTCCTACAATGAGCAGTTCTTC. This translates into CSVEKGQSYNEQFF.

V gene TRBV6-5 combines with J gene TRBJ2-5; TRBD2 agrees at 10 bases. Per germline, CDR1 MNHEY and CDR2 SVGAGI. The CDR3 loop spans 15 amino acids. The V gene end was trimmed by 7 bases and the J gene end by 2 bases; junction bases not matched to a gene: 7. This CDR3 is CASKSSGGHQETQYF. CDR3 bases: TGTGCCAGCAAGTCTAGCGGGGGACATCAAGAGACCCAGTACTTC.

The rearrangement uses TRBV30 and TRBJ1-5; unclear D gene. V was trimmed by 6 bases and J by 2 bases, leaving 11 bases between them. The CDR3 has 13 residues. The germline gives CDR1 GTSNPN, CDR2 SVGIG (reference sequence). This CDR3 is CACRPGGNQPQHF. The CDR3 coding sequence is TGTGCCTGCCGGCCGGGTGGCAATCAGCCCCAGCATTTT.

The J gene is TRBJ2-7, the V gene TRBV5-6; 7 positions agree with TRBD1. The CDR3 length is 15 residues. Trimming took 6 bases from V and 2 from J; bases not matched to a gene: 11. Germline-derived CDR1 and CDR2 are SGHDT and YYEEEE. CDR3 amino acids: CASIRTGQRTYEQYF. The DNA for the CDR3 is TGTGCCAGCATCCGGACGGGACAGCGAACCTACGAGCAGTACTTC.

This clone has only a few counts. The chain links TRBV3-1 (or the pseudogene TRBV3-2) to TRBJ2-1; perhaps TRBD2 as D (6 bases). The ends were cut back, 4 bases at V and 8 bases at J, with 21 bases in the middle. The V gene's germline CDR1 is LGHDT and CDR2 YNNKEL (reference sequence). The CDR3 is 16 residues long. DNA for the CDR3: TGTGCCAGCAGCCCCCGATCGGGACTTGGAGGTCATGAGCAGTTCTTC. Translation gives CASSPRSGLGGHEQFF.

This clone is a singleton in its sample. J is TRBJ1-5 and V is TRBV28; D possibly corresponds to TRBD1 (6 bases). The CDR3 runs 12 residues. Trimming stripped 6 bases from V and 13 bases from J, with 16 bases between. Germline CDR1 and CDR2: MDHEN and SYDVKM. CDR3 amino acids: CASRLLQGPQHF. In DNA form, the CDR3 reads TGTGCCAGCAGACTCTTACAGGGTCCTCAGCATTTT.

The gene calls are TRBV30 and TRBJ2-3, with D maybe TRBD2 (5 bases). CDR3 length: 13 residues. Germline assignment: CDR1 GTSNPN and CDR2 SVGIG (reference sequence). Trimming took off 4 bases at V and 3 bases at J, with 11 bases between the two ends. CDR3 in DNA: TGTGCCTGGATGCGTCTAGCTACAGATACGCAGTATTTT. It is translated as CAWMRLATDTQYF.

CDR3 sequence: CAWSRNRGLGNDQPQHF. In nucleotides, the CDR3 is TGTGCCTGGAGTCGGAACAGGGGGCTAGGGAATGATCAGCCCCAGCATTTT. This sequence joins TRBV30 and TRBJ1-5; 9 bases map to TRBD1. Germline-derived CDR1 and CDR2 are GTSNPN and SVGIG (reference sequence). The CDR3 has 17 amino acids. After removal of 2 bases from V and 5 bases from J, the junction contained 13 bases not matched to a gene.

V and J are TRBV15 and TRBJ2-1; 7 positions agree with TRBD2. The CDR3 is 16 residues long. V gave up 3 bases and J gave up 3 bases; unmatched junction bases: 8. Germline CDR1 and CDR2: LNHNV and YYDKDF (reference sequence). The CDR3 bases are TGTGCCACCAGCAGGGATACGGGGGGAAGCTACAATGAGCAGTTCTTC. Translating it yields CATSRDTGGSYNEQFF.

This clone showed up just a few times. This chain connects TRBV6-5 to TRBJ1-3, with 8 bases identical to TRBD1. Per the germline V gene, CDR1 is MNHEY and CDR2 is SVGAGI. The trim removed 6 bases at V and 4 bases at J, leaving 2 bases unmatched. This CDR3 has 13 amino acids. The CDR3 DNA is TGTGCCAGCAGCCGGGACAGGGGAAACACCATATATTTT. It codes for CASSRDRGNTIYF.

The chain recombines TRBV18 with TRBJ2-1; D is perhaps TRBD1 (5 bases). The germline V gene encodes CDR1 KGHSH and CDR2 LQKENI. Between the trimmed V and J ends, which lost 5 bases and 1 base, there was a span of 12 bases. The CDR3 loop spans 15 amino acids. In nucleotides, the CDR3 is TGTGCCAGCTCAGACAGCACCTCTTCCTACAATGAGCAGTTCTTC. Protein product: CASSDSTSSYNEQFF.

The chain uses TRBV28 and TRBJ2-7, with D maybe TRBD1 (6 bases). Per the germline V gene, CDR1 is MDHEN and CDR2 is SYDVKM. The length of the CDR3 is 14 residues. The V gene lost 6 bases and the J gene lost 5 bases, with 17 bases spanning the gap. The CDR3 loop reads CASRTYRVWDEQYF. The CDR3 region has the DNA TGTGCCAGCAGGACCTACAGGGTCTGGGACGAGCAGTACTTC.

V is TRBV18 and J is TRBJ2-3, with D tentatively TRBD1 (6 bases). Germline V gene sequence: CDR1 KGHSH, CDR2 LQKENI. The CDR3 consists of 16 residues. Trimming stripped 2 bases from V and 4 bases from J, with 16 bases between. The chain's CDR3 is CASSPELFQGSDTQYF. CDR3 nucleotide sequence: TGTGCCAGCTCACCAGAGCTCTTCCAGGGGTCAGATACGCAGTATTTT.

Written as DNA, the CDR3 is TGTGCCACCAGTGAGGGAGGAACAGGGGGTCAAGAGACCCAGTACTTC. This sequence encodes CATSEGGTGGQETQYF. The chain couples TRBV24-1 to TRBJ2-5; TRBD1 matches 8 bases. CDR1 and CDR2 from the germline V gene are KGHDR and SFDVKD. The V gene end was trimmed by 4 bases and the J gene end by 2 bases; junction bases not matched to a gene: 8. The CDR3 has 16 amino acids.

The V gene is TRBV27, the J gene TRBJ1-5; D is unresolved. Germline CDR1 MNHEY, CDR2 SMNVEV (reference sequence). Trimming pared 2 bases from V and 2 bases from J, leaving 7 bases between. The CDR3 length is 14 residues. In nucleotides, the CDR3 is TGTGCCAGCAGTTTAGGTTCAGGCAATCAGCCCCAGCATTTT. This gives the protein CASSLGSGNQPQHF.

The chain is built from TRBV7-9 and TRBJ2-3, with a tentative D call TRBD1 (6 bases). CDR3 length: 15 amino acids. Trimming removed 1 base from V and 7 bases from J, with 15 bases in between. CDR1 is SEHNR and CDR2 is FQNEAQ in the germline V gene (reference sequence). The CDR3 spells CASSLDGGGTNTQYF. The DNA for the CDR3 is TGTGCCAGCAGCTTAGATGGGGGCGGTACAAATACGCAGTATTTT.

V and J are TRBV5-6 and TRBJ2-7; no definite D call. The CDR3 has 14 residues. CDR1 is SGHDT, CDR2 YYEEEE, per germline. V lost 5 bases, J lost 0 bases, and 12 bases lay in between. The CDR3: CASSRDISSYEQYF. The CDR3 bases are TGTGCCAGCAGTCGAGACATCAGCTCCTACGAGCAGTACTTC.

The chain recombines TRBV6-6 with TRBJ2-7; TRBD1 matches 7 bases. The V gene end was trimmed by 3 bases and the J gene end by 6 bases; junction bases not matched to a gene: 14. The length of the CDR3 is 16 residues. CDR1 and CDR2 (germline): MNHNY, SVGAGI (reference sequence). In DNA form, the CDR3 reads TGTGCCAGCAGTTATCCGGGACAGATGGTTTCTGGCGAGCAGTACTTC. This encodes CASSYPGQMVSGEQYF.

This rearrangement joins TRBV7-9 to TRBJ2-7; possible D gene TRBD2, 6 bases. Germline CDR1 and CDR2: SEHNR and FQNEAQ (reference sequence). This CDR3 has 13 amino acids. Trimming shortened V by 3 bases and J by 2 bases, and 8 bases separated the two germline ends. The CDR3 coding sequence is TGTGCCAGCAGCTTTGGGACTCCCTACGAGCAGTACTTC. Translating gives CASSFGTPYEQYF.

The CDR3 loop reads CASSLGGFNSPLHF. The DNA for the CDR3 is TGTGCCAGCAGTTTAGGAGGGTTTAATTCACCCCTCCACTTT. The V gene is TRBV28, the J gene TRBJ1-6; D not resolved. Germline V gene lookup returns CDR1 MDHEN and CDR2 SYDVKM. The V end was cut by 2 bases, the J end by 6 bases, with 8 bases between. The CDR3 has 14 residues.

This chain connects TRBV25-1 to TRBJ2-4; the D gene is possibly TRBD2 (7 bases). Trimming took 2 bases from V and 4 from J, leaving 12 bases between them. This CDR3 has 15 residues. Germline lookup yields CDR1 MGHDK and CDR2 SYGVNS. The CDR3 DNA sequence: TGTGCCAGCAGTGAAAAGGGAGGGGGTAAAAACATTCAGTACTTC. It encodes CASSEKGGGKNIQYF. The whole variable domain, remainder taken from reference TRBV25-1 and TRBJ2-4, is EADIYQTPRYLVIGTGKKITLECSQTMGHDKMYWYQQDPGMELHLIHYSYGVNSTEKGDLSSESTVSRIRTEHFPLTLESARPSHTSQYLCASSEKGGGKNIQYFGAGTRLSVL.

This rearrangement joins TRBV19 to TRBJ1-6, with a possible D match to TRBD1 (6 bases). The CDR3 has 14 residues. Trimming took 6 bases from V and 10 from J, leaving 16 bases between them. Germline V gives CDR1 LNHDA, CDR2 SQIVND (reference sequence). The CDR3 spells CASRGQGLKSPLHF. CDR3 bases: TGTGCCAGTAGGGGGCAGGGGCTGAAGTCACCCCTCCACTTT.

The gene calls are TRBV19 and TRBJ2-1, with 12 nucleotides matching TRBD2. V shed 3 bases, J shed 1 base, and the junction held 4 bases outside the gene matches. The CDR3 is 17 amino acids. Germline CDR1 LNHDA, CDR2 SQIVND (reference sequence). The CDR3 bases are TGTGCCAGTAGTATTTCTAGCGGGGGGGCTTCCTACAATGAGCAGTTCTTC. It encodes CASSISSGGASYNEQFF.

This chain uses TRBV28 with TRBJ1-2; D remains ambiguous. This CDR3 has 16 residues. Per the germline V gene, CDR1 is MDHEN and CDR2 is SYDVKM. V was pared by 6 bases and J by 8 bases, with 25 bases between. The CDR3: CASSLLFGKAISGYTF. Written as DNA, the CDR3 is TGTGCCAGCAGCCTGCTCTTCGGGAAGGCCATAAGCGGCTACACCTTC.

The rearrangement uses TRBV6-5 and TRBJ1-5, with 10 bases fitting TRBD1. The junction had 3 bases not matched to a gene; V was cut back by 5 bases and J by 2 bases. Germline V lookup: CDR1 MNHEY, CDR2 SVGAGI. The CDR3 covers 15 residues. CDR3 amino acids: CASSRGTGGNQPQHF. The CDR3 DNA reads as TGTGCCAGCAGTCGAGGGACAGGGGGCAATCAGCCCCAGCATTTT.

The chain combines TRBV28 with TRBJ1-5, with D possibly being TRBD1 (6 bases). Trimming shortened V by 2 bases and J by 2 bases, and 13 bases separated the two germline ends. The CDR3 is 16 amino acids. Germline CDR1 MDHEN, CDR2 SYDVKM. As DNA, the CDR3 is TGTGCCAGCAGTTTAACGCAGGGGTTGGGCAATCAGCCCCAGCATTTT. It yields the protein CASSLTQGLGNQPQHF.

This clone was observed a handful of times. This sequence joins TRBV11-3 and TRBJ2-5; the D gene is possibly TRBD2 (6 bases). The ends were cut back, 5 bases at V and 3 bases at J, with 22 bases in the middle. Germline CDR1 reads SGHNT; CDR2 reads YENEEA. The CDR3 has 17 residues. The CDR3 DNA reads TGTGCCAGCAGCGCCACCGCGGGGTTGGGGCCTAAAGAGACCCAGTACTTC. Translated: CASSATAGLGPKETQYF. The complete variable domain, with remaining parts taken from reference TRBV11-3 and TRBJ2-5, reads EAGVVQSPRYKIIEKKQPVAFWCNPISGHNTLYWYLQNLGQGPELLIRYENEEAVDDSQLPKDRFSAERLKGVDSTLKIQPAELGDSAVYLCASSATAGLGPKETQYFGPGTRLLVL.

Written as DNA, the CDR3 is TGTGCCAGCAGCCCCCAGTCCCCTTCCGAGCAGTACTTC. This translates into CASSPQSPSEQYF. This chain joins TRBV5-4 and TRBJ2-7; no clear D. The CDR3 is made up of 13 amino acids. Germline CDR1 reads SGHNT; CDR2 reads YYREEE (reference sequence). Trimming pared 4 bases from V and 6 bases from J, leaving 14 bases between.

This sequence joins TRBV5-8 and TRBJ1-1; D is perhaps TRBD1 (5 bases). Trimming stripped 1 base from V and 3 bases from J, with 16 bases between. This CDR3 has 16 amino acids. Germline CDR1 SGHTS, CDR2 YDEGEE. The chain's CDR3 is CASSLNRFGGDTEAFF. CDR3 coding DNA: TGTGCCAGCAGCTTGAACAGGTTCGGGGGGGACACTGAAGCTTTCTTT.